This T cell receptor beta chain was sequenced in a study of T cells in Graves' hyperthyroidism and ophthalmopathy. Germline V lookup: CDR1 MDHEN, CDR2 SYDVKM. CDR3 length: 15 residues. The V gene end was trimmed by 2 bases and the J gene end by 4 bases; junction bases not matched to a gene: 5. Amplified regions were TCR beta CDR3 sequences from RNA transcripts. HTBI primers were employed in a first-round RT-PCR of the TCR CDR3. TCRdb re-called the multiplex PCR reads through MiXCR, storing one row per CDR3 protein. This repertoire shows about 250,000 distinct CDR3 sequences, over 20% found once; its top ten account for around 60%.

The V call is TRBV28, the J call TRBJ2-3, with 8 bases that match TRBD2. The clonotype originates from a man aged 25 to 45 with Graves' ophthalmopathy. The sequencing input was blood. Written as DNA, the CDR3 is TGTGCCAGCAGTTTACCGGGAGGGCCCGCAGATACGCAGTATTTT. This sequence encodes CASSLPGGPADTQYF.